These T cell receptor beta chains were read from a single sample in a study of PD-1 blockade in classical Hodgkin lymphoma. The table came from immunoSEQ multiplex PCR; TCRdb's copy has only in-frame clones and leaves some out. Of 99,000 or so clones listed, over 85% were seen once; the top ten hold 15% to 20%. The sequencing used peripheral blood mononuclear cells (PBMCs), collected before the fourth cycle of nivolumab. These receptors were taken from a human donor with classical Hodgkin lymphoma. The CDR3 runs from the conserved cysteine through the conserved F or W. Each record gives: V gene, clone size, J gene, D gene, CDR3 protein, CDR3 DNA. A D gene is named only where the DNA matches it firmly. The listing skips clone size in some rows; elsewhere it reads once, few, many or a size class.

v_gene: TRBV2
abundance: few
j_gene: TRBJ2-7
d_gene: -
CDR3aa: CASSEWTTEQYF
CDR3nt: TGTGCCAGCAGTGAATGGACTACCGAGCAGTACTTC

v_gene: TRBV27
abundance: once
j_gene: TRBJ2-7
d_gene: TRBD1
CDR3aa: CASSWVSRGLYEQYF
CDR3nt: TGTGCCAGCAGTTGGGTCTCAAGGGGGCTGTACGAGCAGTACTTC

v_gene: TRBV5-6
abundance: -
j_gene: TRBJ2-7
d_gene: -
CDR3aa: CASSTPGLGYYEQYF
CDR3nt: TGTGCCAGCAGCACACCCGGACTCGGGTACTACGAGCAGTACTTC

v_gene: TRBV7-8
abundance: -
j_gene: TRBJ2-3
d_gene: -
CDR3aa: CASSLRQGETDTQYF
CDR3nt: TGTGCCAGCAGCTTAAGGCAGGGCGAGACAGATACGCAGTATTTT

v_gene: TRBV30
abundance: -
j_gene: TRBJ2-7
d_gene: -
CDR3aa: CAWSVQSYEQYF
CDR3nt: TGTGCCTGGAGTGTACAGTCCTACGAGCAGTACTTC

v_gene: TRBV7-9
abundance: -
j_gene: TRBJ2-1
d_gene: -
CDR3aa: CASSLADPYNEQFF
CDR3nt: TGTGCCAGCAGCTTAGCGGATCCTTACAATGAGCAGTTCTTC

v_gene: TRBV4-1
abundance: -
j_gene: TRBJ2-5
d_gene: -
CDR3aa: CASSQENRVWSWETQYF
CDR3nt: TGCGCCAGCAGCCAAGAGAACAGGGTCTGGTCATGGGAGACCCAGTACTTC

v_gene: TRBV10-1
abundance: -
j_gene: TRBJ1-1
d_gene: TRBD1
CDR3aa: CASRTDRENTEAFF
CDR3nt: TGCGCCAGCAGGACGGACAGGGAAAACACTGAAGCTTTCTTT

v_gene: TRBV4-2
abundance: once
j_gene: TRBJ2-5
d_gene: -
CDR3aa: CASSSQGGVQETQYF
CDR3nt: TGTGCCAGCAGCTCTCAAGGGGGGGTCCAAGAGACCCAGTACTTC

v_gene: TRBV9
abundance: once
j_gene: TRBJ2-7
d_gene: -
CDR3aa: CASRGDKADEQYF
CDR3nt: TGTGCCAGCAGGGGGGACAAGGCTGACGAGCAGTACTTC

v_gene: TRBV6-1
abundance: -
j_gene: TRBJ2-5
d_gene: -
CDR3aa: CASRERGETQYF
CDR3nt: TGTGCCAGCAGGGAAAGGGGAGAGACCCAGTACTTC

v_gene: TRBV5-1
abundance: -
j_gene: TRBJ2-3
d_gene: -
CDR3aa: CASSRFPEGGTSTDTQYF
CDR3nt: TGCGCCAGCAGCCGGTTCCCCGAGGGGGGGACTAGCACAGATACGCAGTATTTT

v_gene: TRBV28
abundance: -
j_gene: TRBJ1-1
d_gene: -
CDR3aa: CAAKTHEAFF
CDR3nt: TGTGCCGCCAAGACCCACGAAGCTTTCTTT

v_gene: TRBV6-8
abundance: once
j_gene: TRBJ2-7
d_gene: TRBD2
CDR3aa: CASSYSNGTSVSYEQYF
CDR3nt: TGTGCCAGCAGTTACTCGAACGGGACTAGCGTCTCCTACGAGCAGTACTTC

v_gene: TRBV28
abundance: -
j_gene: TRBJ1-2
d_gene: TRBD1
CDR3aa: CASSVGGQGWGYTF
CDR3nt: TGTGCCAGCAGTGTCGGGGGACAGGGCTGGGGCTACACCTTC

v_gene: TRBV11-2
abundance: -
j_gene: TRBJ1-5
d_gene: -
CDR3aa: CASSLGFNQPQHF
CDR3nt: TGTGCCAGCAGCTTAGGCTTCAATCAGCCCCAGCATTTT

v_gene: TRBV7-2
abundance: once
j_gene: TRBJ2-2
d_gene: -
CDR3aa: CASSDSSGIRAGELFF
CDR3nt: TGTGCCAGCAGCGATAGCTCGGGGATTAGAGCCGGGGAGCTGTTTTTT

v_gene: TRBV2
abundance: -
j_gene: TRBJ2-5
d_gene: TRBD2
CDR3aa: CASQLGLAGETQYF
CDR3nt: TGTGCCAGTCAACTGGGACTAGCCGGCGAGACCCAGTACTTC

v_gene: TRBV15
abundance: -
j_gene: TRBJ2-1
d_gene: -
CDR3aa: CATSRDGRMGDEQFF
CDR3nt: TGTGCCACCAGCAGAGATGGGAGGATGGGGGATGAGCAGTTCTTC

v_gene: TRBV30
abundance: -
j_gene: TRBJ1-2
d_gene: TRBD1
CDR3aa: CAWSRGLGYGYTF
CDR3nt: TGTGCCTGGAGCAGGGGGCTTGGCTATGGCTACACCTTC

v_gene: TRBV4-3
abundance: -
j_gene: TRBJ1-1
d_gene: TRBD1
CDR3aa: CASSQDGTVSNTEAFF
CDR3nt: TGCGCCAGCAGCCAAGATGGGACAGTCTCGAACACTGAAGCTTTCTTT

v_gene: TRBV6-6
abundance: -
j_gene: TRBJ2-7
d_gene: TRBD1
CDR3aa: CASSYPDRVHEQYF
CDR3nt: TGTGCCAGCAGTTACCCGGACAGGGTCCACGAGCAGTACTTC

v_gene: TRBV25-1
abundance: -
j_gene: TRBJ1-1
d_gene: TRBD1
CDR3aa: CASRGQGLNTEAFF
CDR3nt: TGTGCCAGCAGGGGACAGGGGTTGAACACTGAAGCTTTCTTT

v_gene: TRBV4-1
abundance: -
j_gene: TRBJ2-3
d_gene: -
CDR3aa: CASSHFPTDTQYF
CDR3nt: TGCGCCAGCAGCCATTTTCCGACAGATACGCAGTATTTT

v_gene: TRBV5-1
abundance: -
j_gene: TRBJ1-1
d_gene: TRBD1
CDR3aa: CASSVQGVNTEAFF
CDR3nt: TGCGCCAGCAGTGTACAGGGGGTCAACACTGAAGCTTTCTTT

v_gene: TRBV4-2
abundance: -
j_gene: TRBJ2-3
d_gene: -
CDR3aa: CASSQGRTNVDTQYF
CDR3nt: TGTGCCAGCAGCCAAGGGAGGACCAATGTAGATACGCAGTATTTT